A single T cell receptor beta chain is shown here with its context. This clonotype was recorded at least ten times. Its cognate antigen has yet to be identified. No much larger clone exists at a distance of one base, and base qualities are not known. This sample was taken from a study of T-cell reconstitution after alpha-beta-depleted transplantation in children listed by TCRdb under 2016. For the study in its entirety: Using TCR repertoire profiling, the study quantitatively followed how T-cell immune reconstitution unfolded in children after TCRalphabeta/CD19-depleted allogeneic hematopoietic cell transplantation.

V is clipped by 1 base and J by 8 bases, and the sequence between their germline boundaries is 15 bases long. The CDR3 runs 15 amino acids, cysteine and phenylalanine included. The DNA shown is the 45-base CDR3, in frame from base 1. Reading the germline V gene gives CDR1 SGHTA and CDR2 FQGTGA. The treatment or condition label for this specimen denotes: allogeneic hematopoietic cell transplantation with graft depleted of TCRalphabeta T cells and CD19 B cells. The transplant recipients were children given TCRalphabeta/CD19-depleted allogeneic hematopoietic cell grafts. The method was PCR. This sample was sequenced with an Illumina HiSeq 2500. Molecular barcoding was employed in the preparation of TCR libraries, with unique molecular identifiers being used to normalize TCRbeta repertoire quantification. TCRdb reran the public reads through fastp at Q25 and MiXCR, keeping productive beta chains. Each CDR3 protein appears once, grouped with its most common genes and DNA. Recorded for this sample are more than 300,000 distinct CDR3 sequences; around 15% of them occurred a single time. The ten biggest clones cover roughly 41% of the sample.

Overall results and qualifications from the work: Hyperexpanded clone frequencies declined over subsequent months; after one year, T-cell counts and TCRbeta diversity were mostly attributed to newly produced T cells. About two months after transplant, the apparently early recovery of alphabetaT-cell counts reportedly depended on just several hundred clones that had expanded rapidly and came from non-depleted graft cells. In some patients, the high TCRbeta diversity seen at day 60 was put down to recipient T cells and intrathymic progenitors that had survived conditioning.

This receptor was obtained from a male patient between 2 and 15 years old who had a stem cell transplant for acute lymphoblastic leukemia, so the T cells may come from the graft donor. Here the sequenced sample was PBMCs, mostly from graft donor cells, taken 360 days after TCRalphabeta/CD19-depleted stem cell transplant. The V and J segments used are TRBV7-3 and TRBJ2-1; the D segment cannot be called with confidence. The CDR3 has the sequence CASSLIPGRPDEQFF. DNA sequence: TGTGCCAGCAGCTTAATTCCGGGCAGACCGGATGAGCAGTTCTTC.